The TCR beta chain under discussion was sequenced for a study of blood T cell repertoires in COVID-19. This clone was counted once. This table comes from immunoSEQ multiplex PCR, and its TCRdb copy is limited to in-frame clones, with some not included. Among about 670,000 clones listed, 70% to 90% were seen once. This receptor was taken from a woman under 30 with acute or convalescent COVID-19. Sequencing was done on a sample of peripheral blood.

For the CDR3, the DNA is TGTGCCAGCAGCGTAAGGTCGGGTCTCTCTGGAAACACCATATATTTT. This encodes CASSVRSGLSGNTIYF. The V call is TRBV9, the J call TRBJ1-3; D remains unclear. The CDR3 has 16 amino acids. Germline loops: CDR1 SGDLS, CDR2 YYNGEE. V was cut by 1 base and J by 0 bases, with 11 bases left in between.